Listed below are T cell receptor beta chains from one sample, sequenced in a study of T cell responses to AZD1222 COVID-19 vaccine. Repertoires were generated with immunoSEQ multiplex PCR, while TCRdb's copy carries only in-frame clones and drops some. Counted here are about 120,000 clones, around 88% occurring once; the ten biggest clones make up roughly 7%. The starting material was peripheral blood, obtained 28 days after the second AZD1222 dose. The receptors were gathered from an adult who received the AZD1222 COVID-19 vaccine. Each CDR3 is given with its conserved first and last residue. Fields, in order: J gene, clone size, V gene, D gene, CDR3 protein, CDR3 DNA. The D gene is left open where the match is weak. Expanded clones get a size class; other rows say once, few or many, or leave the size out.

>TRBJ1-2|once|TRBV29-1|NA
CSAAQEGSYGYTF
TGCAGCGCCGCCCAAGAGGGTTCCTATGGCTACACCTTC
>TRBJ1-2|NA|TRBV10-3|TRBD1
CAISVQGPAYGYTF
TGTGCCATCAGTGTACAGGGGCCCGCCTATGGCTACACCTTC
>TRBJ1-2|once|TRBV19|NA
CATTAAGSYGYTF
TGTGCCACCACCGCCGCCGGATCCTATGGCTACACCTTC
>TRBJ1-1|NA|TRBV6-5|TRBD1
CASRTGGIAEAFF
TGTGCCAGCAGGACAGGGGGCATCGCTGAAGCTTTCTTT
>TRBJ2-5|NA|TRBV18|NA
CASSPQNRYKETQYF
TGTGCCAGCTCACCACAAAATCGGTATAAAGAGACCCAGTACTTC
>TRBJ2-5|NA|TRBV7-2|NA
CASSLDRRETQYF
TGTGCCAGCAGCTTAGACAGGAGAGAGACCCAGTACTTC
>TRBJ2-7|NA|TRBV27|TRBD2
CASSLTRDYGDEQYF
TGTGCCAGCAGCCTTACTCGGGACTATGGGGACGAGCAGTACTTC
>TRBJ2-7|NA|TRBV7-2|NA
CASSLARMAGTYEQYF
TGTGCCAGCAGCTTAGCTCGTATGGCCGGAACCTACGAGCAGTACTTC
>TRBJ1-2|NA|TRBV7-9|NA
CASSLGGSYGYTF
TGTGCCAGCAGCTTAGGGGGGAGCTATGGCTACACCTTC
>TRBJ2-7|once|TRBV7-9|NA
CASSLADNSRYF
TGTGCCAGCAGCTTAGCGGACAATAGCAGGTACTTC
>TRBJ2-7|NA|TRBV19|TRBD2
CASSSRSGLAGLYEQYF
TGTGCCAGTAGTTCCCGATCGGGGCTAGCGGGCCTCTACGAGCAGTACTTC
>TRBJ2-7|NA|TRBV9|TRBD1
CASSPWGQVKGYEQYF
TGTGCCAGCTCCCCCTGGGGACAGGTAAAAGGGTACGAGCAGTACTTC
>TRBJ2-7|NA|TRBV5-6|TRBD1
CASRPWTGTLEQYF
TGTGCCAGCAGACCTTGGACAGGAACCTTGGAGCAGTACTTC
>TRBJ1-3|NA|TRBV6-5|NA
CASSYSVQSSGNTIYF
TGTGCCAGCAGTTACTCGGTACAGAGCTCTGGAAACACCATATATTTT
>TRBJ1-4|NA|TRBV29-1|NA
CSARLGVSEKLFF
TGCAGCGCTCGACTGGGAGTGAGCGAAAAACTGTTTTTT
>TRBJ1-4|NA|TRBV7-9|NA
CASSLGGLANEKLFF
TGTGCCAGCAGCTTAGGGGGCTTAGCTAATGAAAAACTGTTTTTT
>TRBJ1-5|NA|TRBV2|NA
CASRMRDRQPQHF
TGTGCCAGCAGGATGAGGGATCGTCAGCCCCAGCATTTT
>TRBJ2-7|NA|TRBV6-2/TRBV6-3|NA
CASSYPDRDPTHEQYF
TGTGCCAGCAGTTACCCCGACCGGGACCCGACTCACGAGCAGTACTTC